A selection of T cell receptor beta chains follows, all from one sample in a study of neurological immune-mediated disorders. TCRdb re-derived calls from the 5' RACE reads in MiXCR, one entry per CDR3 protein. This sample has 65,000 to 85,000 distinct CDR3 sequences, with 4.5% to 7.5% found just once. The sequencing input was PBMCs. All receptors derive from a woman aged 55-75 years with multiple sclerosis. Both conserved end residues are part of each CDR3. The D gene is left open where the match is weak. The size field is filled for only some rows; it gives once, few, many or a size class.

V: TRBV20-1; length: 13; J: TRBJ2-4; D: .; size: many; CDR3: CSAPGAVTDIQYF; DNA: TGCAGTGCTCCAGGGGCGGTCACGGACATTCAGTACTTC
V: TRBV20-1; length: 14; J: TRBJ2-4; D: .; size: many; CDR3: CSAAQPVAKNIQYF; DNA: TGCAGTGCTGCCCAGCCTGTAGCCAAAAACATTCAGTACTTC
V: TRBV29-1; length: 13; J: TRBJ2-7; D: .; size: many; CDR3: CSVAQLESYEQYF; DNA: TGCAGCGTTGCACAACTTGAATCCTACGAGCAGTACTTC
V: TRBV28; length: 15; J: TRBJ2-7; D: TRBD1; size: .; CDR3: CASTSVGQGVYEQYF; DNA: TGTGCCAGCACATCCGTGGGACAGGGGGTCTACGAGCAGTACTTC
V: TRBV3-1; length: 16; J: TRBJ1-6; D: .; size: many; CDR3: CASSQPGASYNSPLHF; DNA: TGTGCCAGCAGCCAACCCGGGGCCTCCTATAATTCACCCCTCCACTTT
V: TRBV5-6; length: 13; J: TRBJ1-1; D: TRBD1; size: many; CDR3: CASSLGQGREAFF; DNA: TGTGCCAGCAGCTTGGGACAGGGGAGAGAAGCTTTCTTT
V: TRBV12-5; length: 17; J: TRBJ1-2; D: .; size: many; CDR3: CASGLVRSGRRDYGYTF; DNA: TGTGCTAGTGGTTTGGTACGGTCGGGGAGGAGGGACTATGGCTACACCTTC
V: TRBV3-1; length: 15; J: TRBJ2-7; D: .; size: many; CDR3: CASSQVGQGPYEQYF; DNA: TGTGCCAGCAGCCAAGTCGGGCAGGGCCCCTACGAGCAGTACTTC
V: TRBV12-3/TRBV12-4; length: 18; J: TRBJ2-6; D: .; size: many; CDR3: CASSLFEGLSSGANVLTF; DNA: TGTGCCAGCAGTTTATTTGAGGGTCTAAGCTCTGGGGCCAACGTCCTGACTTTC
V: TRBV5-1; length: 13; J: TRBJ1-2; D: .; size: many; CDR3: CASSLEGSYGYTF; DNA: TGCGCCAGCAGCTTGGAGGGAAGCTATGGCTACACCTTC
V: TRBV12-3/TRBV12-4; length: 14; J: TRBJ2-7; D: .; size: .; CDR3: CASTFHGGRNEQYF; DNA: TGTGCCAGCACTTTTCATGGGGGGCGAAACGAGCAGTACTTC
V: TRBV20-1; length: 14; J: TRBJ1-4; D: TRBD1; size: many; CDR3: CSASEVQGNEKLFF; DNA: TGCAGTGCTAGTGAAGTACAGGGGAATGAAAAACTGTTTTTT
V: TRBV21-1; length: 16; J: TRBJ2-7; D: .; size: .; CDR3: CASSTFYRQFSYEQYF; DNA: TGTGCCAGCAGCACCTTTTACAGACAGTTCTCCTACGAGCAGTACTTC
V: TRBV10-3; length: 14; J: TRBJ1-6; D: TRBD1; size: many; CDR3: CAISRQGGNSPLHF; DNA: TGTGCCATCAGCAGACAGGGCGGGAATTCACCCCTCCACTTT
V: TRBV6-5; length: 13; J: TRBJ1-2; D: .; size: many; CDR3: CASSPTGRYGYTF; DNA: TGTGCCAGCAGTCCCACCGGGCGTTATGGCTACACCTTC
V: TRBV7-8; length: 16; J: TRBJ1-5; D: TRBD1; size: many; CDR3: CASSLADRVSNQPQHF; DNA: TGTGCCAGCAGCTTAGCTGACAGGGTGAGCAATCAGCCCCAGCATTTT
V: TRBV11-3; length: 18; J: TRBJ2-7; D: TRBD2; size: many; CDR3: CASSFYGLAGTRSYEQYF; DNA: TGTGCCAGCAGCTTTTATGGACTAGCGGGGACCCGCTCCTACGAGCAGTACTTC
V: TRBV7-9; length: 13; J: TRBJ2-7; D: TRBD1; size: .; CDR3: CASSSRTGVEQYF; DNA: TGTGCCAGCAGCTCTCGGACAGGGGTCGAGCAGTACTTC
V: TRBV7-6; length: 15; J: TRBJ2-1; D: TRBD2; size: many; CDR3: CASSSNERGGSLQFF; DNA: TGTGCCAGCAGCTCCAATGAGCGGGGGGGGAGTCTGCAGTTCTTC
V: TRBV6-5; length: 14; J: TRBJ1-1; D: .; size: many; CDR3: CASRNLGGETEAFF; DNA: TGTGCCAGCAGGAACTTGGGGGGGGAAACTGAAGCTTTCTTT
V: TRBV5-6; length: 13; J: TRBJ1-2; D: TRBD1; size: many; CDR3: CASSPGGRYGYTF; DNA: TGTGCCAGCAGCCCAGGGGGCAGGTATGGCTACACCTTC
V: TRBV12-3/TRBV12-4; length: 14; J: TRBJ1-5; D: .; size: many; CDR3: CASSSFNSNQPQHF; DNA: TGTGCCAGCAGTTCCTTTAATAGCAATCAGCCCCAGCATTTT
V: TRBV12-3/TRBV12-4; length: 16; J: TRBJ2-1; D: .; size: many; CDR3: CASTPSGSLSYNEQFF; DNA: TGTGCCAGCACCCCATCGGGGTCTCTCTCCTACAATGAGCAGTTCTTC
V: TRBV6-2/TRBV6-3; length: 14; J: TRBJ1-1; D: TRBD1; size: many; CDR3: CASRTGGPNTEAFF; DNA: TGTGCCAGTAGGACAGGGGGGCCGAACACTGAAGCTTTCTTT
V: TRBV4-1; length: 15; J: TRBJ2-7; D: .; size: many; CDR3: CASSQVGLFSYEQYF; DNA: TGCGCCAGCAGCCAAGTGGGTCTGTTCTCCTACGAGCAGTACTTC
V: TRBV7-8; length: 15; J: TRBJ1-1; D: TRBD1; size: many; CDR3: CASSAQGQVNTEAFF; DNA: TGTGCCAGCAGCGCGCAGGGACAGGTCAACACTGAAGCTTTCTTT